These 11 T cell receptor beta chains came from one sample sequenced in a study of CD8+ T cells in alopecia areata. Treatment defined: oral pan-JAK inhibitor, 5-10 mg twice daily. It was cDNA, reverse transcribed from extracted RNA, that served as the sequencing template. Profiling relied on immunoSEQ multiplex PCR, and the TCRdb table lists in-frame clones only, not all of them. In the table there are under 200,000 clones, 50% to 70% of which are singletons. The specimen was CD4+ T cells sorted from blood, collected at week 4, from a patient treated with tofacitinib. All receptors derive from a human donor with alopecia areata.

The chain carries TRBV29-1 and TRBJ2-5; D is ambiguous. V gave up 5 bases and J gave up 7 bases, with 8 bases separating them. Germline-derived CDR1 and CDR2 are SQVTM and ANQGSEA. The CDR3 has 10 residues. As DNA, the CDR3 is TGCAGCGTTTCTGATACGACCCAGTACTTC. Encoded protein: CSVSDTTQYF.

The table lists this clone with a count of one. The DNA for the CDR3 is TGCAGCTGCGGGACAGGCTCCTACGAGCAGTACTTC. Translated, it gives CSCGTGSYEQYF. The rearrangement links TRBV29-1 to TRBJ2-7, with TRBD1 matching over 8 bases. Germline CDR1 reads SQVTM; CDR2 reads ANQGSEA. The CDR3 is made up of 12 amino acids. The V segment lost 8 bases and the J segment 0 bases; nucleotides outside the gene matches: 3.

This chain joins TRBV15 and TRBJ2-7, with D tentatively TRBD2 (5 bases). Germline V gives CDR1 LNHNV, CDR2 YYDKDF (reference sequence). With 4 bases removed from V and 0 bases from J, the gap between germline ends came to 13 bases. CDR3 size: 15 residues. CDR3 loop: CATSNGETTSYEQYF. In DNA, the CDR3 is TGTGCCACCAGCAATGGAGAGACTACCTCCTACGAGCAGTACTTC.

V is TRBV7-2 and J is TRBJ2-7; 7 bases line up with TRBD1. In germline, CDR1 is SGHTA, CDR2 FQGNSA. V trimming: 7 bases; J trimming: 6 bases; junction bases outside the gene matches: 12. The CDR3 length is 14 residues. This CDR3 reads CASISFGPGGEQYF. Written as DNA, the CDR3 is TGTGCCAGCATCTCCTTCGGACCAGGGGGCGAGCAGTACTTC.

The chain couples TRBV30 to TRBJ2-4; 10 nucleotides agree with TRBD1. V trimming: 5 bases; J trimming: 6 bases; junction bases outside the gene matches: 7. Germline assignment: CDR1 GTSNPN and CDR2 SVGIG (reference sequence). This CDR3 comprises 14 residues. The CDR3: CAWGGGQGINIQYF. In DNA form, the CDR3 reads TGTGCCTGGGGAGGGGGACAGGGGATAAACATTCAGTACTTC.

The rearrangement links TRBV29-1 to TRBJ2-3, with TRBD1 matching over 8 bases. V shed 6 bases and J 5 bases; nucleotides not matched to a gene: 7. The germline CDR1 and CDR2 sequences are SQVTM and ANQGSEA. This CDR3 comprises 13 residues. The CDR3 loop is CSVSRGQGDTQYF. The CDR3 bases are TGCAGCGTGTCCAGGGGGCAAGGAGATACGCAGTATTTT.

Details on this clone: The junction does not match germline at one end; this may be a read error. Here the CDR3 DNA reads TGTGCCAGCAGCTTGACAGGGATCGGACTAGCTTTC. Its translation: CASSLTGIGLAF. V usage is TRBV7-9 and J usage is TRBJ2-7, with D perhaps matching TRBD2 (8 bases). Germline V gives CDR1 SEHNR, CDR2 FQNEAQ (reference sequence). The CDR3 spans 12 residues.

This clone was counted once. The J gene is TRBJ2-3, the V gene TRBV29-1; 10 bases are shared with TRBD1. V dropped 6 bases and J dropped 3; count of bases not matched to a gene: 6. The CDR3 runs 14 residues. CDR1 and CDR2 (germline): SQVTM, ANQGSEA. The CDR3 loop reads CSVGQGVVTDTQYF. For the CDR3, the DNA is TGCAGCGTCGGACAGGGGGTTGTGACAGATACGCAGTATTTT.

The J gene is TRBJ1-1, the V gene TRBV10-3; D is possibly TRBD1 (5 bases). The length of the CDR3 is 13 residues. The germline CDR1 and CDR2 sequences are ENHRY and SYGVKD. The V gene lost 7 bases and the J gene lost 0 bases, with 9 bases spanning the gap. The CDR3 sequence is CAIKGHLNTEAFF. The CDR3 nucleotides read TGTGCCATCAAAGGACACTTGAACACTGAAGCTTTCTTT.

Concerning this clone: Other DNA sequences in the same sample also yield this CDR3. The chain combines TRBV30 with TRBJ2-5, with no clear D. The CDR3 contains 10 residues. Germline V gene lookup returns CDR1 GTSNPN and CDR2 SVGIG (reference sequence). V was pared by 2 bases and J by 4 bases, with 2 bases between. The CDR3 region is CAWSRETQYF. CDR3 coding DNA: TGTGCCTGGAGTCGAGAGACCCAGTACTTC.

This clone was seen only once. V usage is TRBV25-1 and J usage is TRBJ2-2, with TRBD1 as a possible D gene (6 bases). V gave up 6 bases and J gave up 1 base, with 6 bases separating them. The CDR3 is made up of 13 amino acids. Germline CDR1 and CDR2: MGHDK and SYGVNS. The CDR3 sequence is CASRDRNTGELFF. DNA of the CDR3: TGTGCCAGCAGGGACAGGAACACCGGGGAGCTGTTTTTT.